The rows below give T cell receptor beta chains drawn from one sample of a study of regulatory T cells in long-lasting Graves disease. Using its own MiXCR run on the multiplex PCR reads, TCRdb lists one record per CDR3 protein. The sample comprises roughly 530,000 distinct CDR3 sequences, about 15% of which are singletons, and 25% rests with the top ten. These same records also appear under a second study, on T cells in Graves' hyperthyroidism and ophthalmopathy.

The starting material was peripheral blood mononuclear cells (PBMCs), obtained at new diagnosis, from a patient treated with antithyroid drugs. These receptors all stem from a woman aged 35-65 years with Graves disease. Each CDR3 is given with its conserved first and last residue. The D gene is left open where the match is weak. The size entry is marked missing in some rows and otherwise reads once, few, many or a size class.

DNA: TGTGCCAGCTCACCCCCTGACAACACTGAAGCTTTCTTT
CDR3: CASSPPDNTEAFF
J: TRBJ1-1
D: NA
size: many
V: TRBV18

DNA: TGTGCCAGCAGCGTAGAGGGCCAATCTAGAGCAGATACGCAGTATTTT
CDR3: CASSVEGQSRADTQYF
J: TRBJ2-3
D: NA
size: few
V: TRBV9

DNA: TGCGCCAGCAGCAGAGGGGACCGGGTTGAAAAACTGTTTTTT
CDR3: CASSRGDRVEKLFF
J: TRBJ1-4
D: NA
size: many
V: TRBV5-1

DNA: TGTGCCAGCCGCGGGGGTAGCCTCCACGAGCAGTACTTC
CDR3: CASRGGSLHEQYF
J: TRBJ2-7
D: TRBD2
size: NA
V: TRBV6-2/TRBV6-3

DNA: TGCAGTGCTAGATCCGGGACCGTGGGGGAGCTGTTTTTT
CDR3: CSARSGTVGELFF
J: TRBJ2-2
D: NA
size: NA
V: TRBV20-1

DNA: TGTGCCAGCAGGCCCAGCGGGGGGGCCGTGTACGAGCAGTACTTC
CDR3: CASRPSGGAVYEQYF
J: TRBJ2-7
D: TRBD2
size: many
V: TRBV12-3/TRBV12-4

DNA: TGTGCCTGGAGCCACTTACAGGGGATGGCCAAAAACATTCAGTACTTC
CDR3: CAWSHLQGMAKNIQYF
J: TRBJ2-4
D: TRBD1
size: NA
V: TRBV30

DNA: TGCGCCAGCAGTGAGGGTGTTGACGGCCGGGAAGCTTTCTTT
CDR3: CASSEGVDGREAFF
J: TRBJ1-1
D: NA
size: NA
V: TRBV10-1

DNA: TGCGCCAGCAGCCCTGGGACAGGGGGCGGTGGCTACACCTTC
CDR3: CASSPGTGGGGYTF
J: TRBJ1-2
D: TRBD1
size: few
V: TRBV5-1

DNA: TGCGCCAGCAGCTTGGCCGCAGGGAATAATTCACCCCTCCACTTT
CDR3: CASSLAAGNNSPLHF
J: TRBJ1-6
D: NA
size: NA
V: TRBV5-1

DNA: TGTGCCAGCAGCGTAGATGGGAACGTCTACGAGCAGTACTTC
CDR3: CASSVDGNVYEQYF
J: TRBJ2-7
D: NA
size: NA
V: TRBV9

DNA: TGTGCCAGCAGCTTCCGTGGGGGCCCCCGGGGGTACGAGCAGTACTTC
CDR3: CASSFRGGPRGYEQYF
J: TRBJ2-7
D: NA
size: many
V: TRBV7-8

DNA: TGCGCCAGCAGCCCCGTCGAGGGAGGGAATCAGCCCCAGCATTTT
CDR3: CASSPVEGGNQPQHF
J: TRBJ1-5
D: NA
size: many
V: TRBV5-1

DNA: TGTGCCAGCAGTTACGGGAGGTCCGGCGAGACCCAGTACTTC
CDR3: CASSYGRSGETQYF
J: TRBJ2-5
D: NA
size: NA
V: TRBV6-5

DNA: TGTGCCAGCAGCCCCGTCGGGGGGAACTACGAGCAGTACTTC
CDR3: CASSPVGGNYEQYF
J: TRBJ2-7
D: TRBD2
size: many
V: TRBV3-1

DNA: TGTGCCAGCTCCCCCAGGAGCGGGGGGGAAGAGACCCAGTACTTC
CDR3: CASSPRSGGEETQYF
J: TRBJ2-5
D: TRBD2
size: many
V: TRBV18

DNA: TGCGCCAGCAGCCAAGGGACAGGGAGAAATCAGCCCCAGCATTTT
CDR3: CASSQGTGRNQPQHF
J: TRBJ1-5
D: TRBD1
size: few
V: TRBV4-1

DNA: TGTGCCAGCAGCTTAGGGGTTGGGGGTGAAGATACGCAGTATTTT
CDR3: CASSLGVGGEDTQYF
J: TRBJ2-3
D: NA
size: NA
V: TRBV13

DNA: TGTGCCAGCAGTTTATCGCGGGGAGCCCCCTACGAGCAGTACTTC
CDR3: CASSLSRGAPYEQYF
J: TRBJ2-7
D: NA
size: many
V: TRBV27

DNA: TGTGCCAGCACCGTTTTTGGGAGGGGATCACCCCTCCACTTT
CDR3: CASTVFGRGSPLHF
J: TRBJ1-6
D: NA
size: NA
V: TRBV5-4

DNA: TGTGCCAGCAGACCAACCGGGACAGATGGCTACACCTTC
CDR3: CASRPTGTDGYTF
J: TRBJ1-2
D: TRBD1
size: many
V: TRBV7-9

DNA: TGTGCCAGCAGTTTAATAGAGTACGAGCAGTACTTC
CDR3: CASSLIEYEQYF
J: TRBJ2-7
D: NA
size: NA
V: TRBV28

DNA: TGTGCCACCCTGACAGGCAATAGCAATCAGCCCCAGCATTTT
CDR3: CATLTGNSNQPQHF
J: TRBJ1-5
D: NA
size: NA
V: TRBV6-4

DNA: TGCAGTGCTAGGAACAGGGGCGGCTATGGCTACACCTTC
CDR3: CSARNRGGYGYTF
J: TRBJ1-2
D: TRBD1
size: NA
V: TRBV20-1

DNA: TGTGCCAGCAGTGCGGTGGATGTTGGGGCCAAAAACATTCAGTACTTC
CDR3: CASSAVDVGAKNIQYF
J: TRBJ2-4
D: NA
size: once
V: TRBV6-1

DNA: TGCGCCAGCAGCGGGGGAACCTACGAGCAGTACTTC
CDR3: CASSGGTYEQYF
J: TRBJ2-7
D: NA
size: many
V: TRBV5-1

DNA: TGTGCCAGCAGAGCGGAAAACACCGGGGAGCTGTTTTTT
CDR3: CASRAENTGELFF
J: TRBJ2-2
D: NA
size: many
V: TRBV2

DNA: TGTGCCAGCGCTTTCTCGGGACAGGGCGTGAACGAAAAACTGTTTTTT
CDR3: CASAFSGQGVNEKLFF
J: TRBJ1-4
D: TRBD1
size: many
V: TRBV27

DNA: TGCAGCGTCGAGGACAGTGCTGAAGCTTTCTTT
CDR3: CSVEDSAEAFF
J: TRBJ1-1
D: NA
size: many
V: TRBV29-1

DNA: TGTGCCAGCAGTGAGACTAGCGGGGGGGCAAGCACAGATACGCAGTATTTT
CDR3: CASSETSGGASTDTQYF
J: TRBJ2-3
D: TRBD2
size: many
V: TRBV6-2/TRBV6-3

DNA: TGTGCCAGTAGTATTGGTCTGGTTTTAACTGAAGCTTTCTTT
CDR3: CASSIGLVLTEAFF
J: TRBJ1-1
D: NA
size: few
V: TRBV19

DNA: TGTGCCAGCAGCTTCGGGTCAGAGGACGAGCAGTACTTC
CDR3: CASSFGSEDEQYF
J: TRBJ2-7
D: NA
size: many
V: TRBV7-3

DNA: TGTGCCAGCAGTTTAAAGGGCCAAGATCAGCCCCAGCATTTT
CDR3: CASSLKGQDQPQHF
J: TRBJ1-5
D: NA
size: many
V: TRBV27

DNA: TGTGCCAGCCGAGTGCAGGGCAATTCACCCCTCCACTTT
CDR3: CASRVQGNSPLHF
J: TRBJ1-6
D: NA
size: many
V: TRBV11-3

DNA: TGTGCCAGCAGTGGCAATAGCGGTTACAATGAGCAGTTCTTC
CDR3: CASSGNSGYNEQFF
J: TRBJ2-1
D: NA
size: many
V: TRBV6-1

DNA: TGTGCCAGCAGTGTAACACAGGGGCTACATACTGAAGCTTTCTTT
CDR3: CASSVTQGLHTEAFF
J: TRBJ1-1
D: TRBD1
size: many
V: TRBV6-1

DNA: TGTGCCAGCAGCCGCCCAGGATATGGCTACACCTTC
CDR3: CASSRPGYGYTF
J: TRBJ1-2
D: NA
size: many
V: TRBV3-1

DNA: TGCGCCAGCAGCCCGGGCTGGACGGAAAAAGAGACCCAGTACTTC
CDR3: CASSPGWTEKETQYF
J: TRBJ2-5
D: NA
size: NA
V: TRBV5-1

DNA: TGTGCCAGCGGCAGGGGAGGGGGCACCGGGGAGCTGTTTTTT
CDR3: CASGRGGGTGELFF
J: TRBJ2-2
D: NA
size: few
V: TRBV7-3

DNA: TGTGCCAGCTCACCGAGGGGGACGGGGGATGGCTACACCTTC
CDR3: CASSPRGTGDGYTF
J: TRBJ1-2
D: NA
size: many
V: TRBV18

DNA: TGTGCCAGCAGTGAAGCGTTCAGGGGGAATTCACCCCTCCACTTT
CDR3: CASSEAFRGNSPLHF
J: TRBJ1-6
D: TRBD1
size: many
V: TRBV2

DNA: TGTGCCAGCAGCTTAGACTACAATCAGCCCCAGCATTTT
CDR3: CASSLDYNQPQHF
J: TRBJ1-5
D: NA
size: many
V: TRBV11-2

DNA: TGCGCCAGCAGCCTACTACAGGGGGCGAATGAGCAGTTCTTC
CDR3: CASSLLQGANEQFF
J: TRBJ2-1
D: TRBD1
size: many
V: TRBV5-1

DNA: TGCGCCAGCAGCCTTGAAAACTACAATGAGCAGTTCTTC
CDR3: CASSLENYNEQFF
J: TRBJ2-1
D: NA
size: NA
V: TRBV4-1

DNA: TGTGCCAGTAGTTCTTGGACAGGGTCGGTCACCGGGGAGCTGTTTTTT
CDR3: CASSSWTGSVTGELFF
J: TRBJ2-2
D: TRBD1
size: NA
V: TRBV19

DNA: TGTGCCACCAGCCCATTTCAGGTTCATAGCAATCAGCCCCAGCATTTT
CDR3: CATSPFQVHSNQPQHF
J: TRBJ1-5
D: NA
size: few
V: TRBV15

DNA: TGTGCCAGCAGCCAAGCGCGGGGGGGAAGGGAGACCCAGTACTTC
CDR3: CASSQARGGRETQYF
J: TRBJ2-5
D: TRBD2
size: many
V: TRBV3-1

DNA: TGTGCCATCAGTGTCGGGGCCCACCGGGGAACTAGCACAGATACGCAGTATTTT
CDR3: CAISVGAHRGTSTDTQYF
J: TRBJ2-3
D: NA
size: many
V: TRBV10-3

DNA: TGTGCCACCAGTGATTCGCGGGGAGACACCGGGGAGCTGTTTTTT
CDR3: CATSDSRGDTGELFF
J: TRBJ2-2
D: NA
size: NA
V: TRBV24-1

DNA: TGTGCCTGGAGTGTACCCTACTACGAGCAGTACTTC
CDR3: CAWSVPYYEQYF
J: TRBJ2-7
D: NA
size: many
V: TRBV30

DNA: TGTGCCAGCACCCCTGAGGTGTCCTACAATGAGCAGTTCTTC
CDR3: CASTPEVSYNEQFF
J: TRBJ2-1
D: NA
size: NA
V: TRBV28

DNA: TGTGCCAGCAGCTTCTTGCAGAAGCAAGAGACCCAGTACTTC
CDR3: CASSFLQKQETQYF
J: TRBJ2-5
D: NA
size: NA
V: TRBV5-4

DNA: TGTGCCAGCAGTTATGGAGGCTCTGGGGCCAACGTCCTGACTTTC
CDR3: CASSYGGSGANVLTF
J: TRBJ2-6
D: NA
size: many
V: TRBV6-5

DNA: TGTGCCAGTAGTGCCTGGCGAGGACCTAACTCTGGAAACACCATATATTTT
CDR3: CASSAWRGPNSGNTIYF
J: TRBJ1-3
D: NA
size: few
V: TRBV19

DNA: TGTGCCAGCATCCGCCCATTGGGCCAGAAGGACACTGAAGCTTTCTTT
CDR3: CASIRPLGQKDTEAFF
J: TRBJ1-1
D: NA
size: many
V: TRBV28

DNA: TGTGCCAGCAGCTACGAGTGGGGGGGTAGCAATCAGCCCCAGCATTTT
CDR3: CASSYEWGGSNQPQHF
J: TRBJ1-5
D: NA
size: many
V: TRBV7-8

DNA: TGTGCCAGCAGTCCCCCTCCCAGGACAGGGATCGATCAGCCCCAGCATTTT
CDR3: CASSPPPRTGIDQPQHF
J: TRBJ1-5
D: TRBD1
size: few
V: TRBV12-3/TRBV12-4

DNA: TGTGCCAGCAGTTACGACAGGGAAGGGTACGAGCAGTACTTC
CDR3: CASSYDREGYEQYF
J: TRBJ2-7
D: TRBD1
size: few
V: TRBV6-2/TRBV6-3

DNA: TGTGCCAGCAGCAGCGGGGCCGAGGATGAGCAGTTCTTC
CDR3: CASSSGAEDEQFF
J: TRBJ2-1
D: TRBD2
size: NA
V: TRBV13

DNA: TGTGCCAGCAGGCTCCTGGGTAACATCCCAGATACGCAGTATTTT
CDR3: CASRLLGNIPDTQYF
J: TRBJ2-3
D: NA
size: few
V: TRBV6-1